These 21 T cell receptor beta chains were sequenced from one sample in a study of long-term antiretroviral therapy in people with HIV. This was the immunoSEQ v3.0 assay at survey level. Clones were read by immunoSEQ multiplex PCR, and TCRdb kept only the in-frame ones, dropping some. Here the sample spans under 20,000 clones, 80% being singletons. The sample was unsorted PBMCs, taken 0.2 years after starting antiretroviral therapy. These receptors came from a woman aged 40 to 55 with HIV.

J is TRBJ1-3 and V is TRBV7-6; perhaps TRBD1 as D (6 bases). Germline-derived CDR1 and CDR2 are SGHVS and FNYEAQ. Trimming pared 1 base from V and 3 bases from J, leaving 7 bases between. The CDR3 runs 14 residues. The CDR3 DNA reads TGTGCCAGCAGCTTAGGAGGGGGTGGAAACACCATATATTTT. Its protein product is CASSLGGGGNTIYF.

This clone was recorded only once. The J gene is TRBJ2-7, the V gene TRBV7-9; D call uncertain. Deletions cut 1 base from V and 3 bases from J, with 4 bases between. This CDR3 has 12 residues. Germline CDR1 SEHNR, CDR2 FQNEAQ (reference sequence). Here the CDR3 DNA reads TGTGCCAGCAGCTTAGTCGTCTACGAGCAGTACTTC. This translates into CASSLVVYEQYF.

The chain employs TRBV11-2 and TRBJ2-2, with D perhaps matching TRBD2 (7 bases). CDR1 SGHAT and CDR2 FQNNGV come from the germline V gene. V was trimmed by 6 bases and J by 3 bases, leaving 14 bases between them. CDR3 size: 15 residues. The CDR3 region has the DNA TGTGCCAGCAGTTGGGGGGGGCGGTACACCGGGGAGCTGTTTTTT. This sequence encodes CASSWGGRYTGELFF.

The rearrangement links TRBV30 to TRBJ1-3; no firm D call. Trimming took 3 bases from V and 0 from J, leaving 6 bases between them. Germline assignment: CDR1 GTSNPN and CDR2 SVGIG (reference sequence). This CDR3 has 13 amino acids. The CDR3 here is CAWRGVSGNTIYF. The DNA for the CDR3 is TGTGCCTGGAGGGGAGTCTCTGGAAACACCATATATTTT.

The rearrangement uses TRBV10-2 and TRBJ2-1; D is unresolved. The germline V gene has CDR1 WSHSY and CDR2 SAAADI. The CDR3 consists of 11 residues. V was shortened by 8 bases and J by 8 bases, with 10 bases between the two germline ends. CDR3 residues: CASGVGYEQFF. The CDR3 DNA reads TGCGCCAGCGGCGTCGGGTATGAGCAGTTCTTC.

The genes are TRBV6-1 and TRBJ1-2; tentatively, D is TRBD1 (6 bases). V lost 0 bases, J lost 5 bases, and 13 bases lay in between. CDR3 length: 15 residues. CDR1 is MNHNS and CDR2 is SASEGT in the germline V gene. Here the CDR3 DNA reads TGTGCCAGCAGTGAAGCGCCAGGGGCGAGGTATGGCTACACCTTC. Amino acids: CASSEAPGARYGYTF.

The chain has TRBV5-1 and TRBJ2-2; unclear D gene. Trimming took 4 bases from V and 4 from J, leaving 20 bases between them. CDR1 and CDR2 (germline): SGHRS, YFSETQ. The CDR3 consists of 17 residues. The CDR3 nucleotides are TGCGCCAGCAGCCTCCAAGGAGCAGGCTTGGGCACCGGGGAGCTGTTTTTT. It encodes CASSLQGAGLGTGELFF.

This clone was observed once. The rearrangement joins TRBV7-8 to TRBJ1-2; D uncertain. Deletions cut 5 bases from V and 3 bases from J, with 19 bases between. From germline, CDR1 is SGHVS and CDR2 FQNEAQ. The CDR3 runs 16 residues. The CDR3 DNA follows: TGTGCCAGCAGCAGCGAAGGGCGGCCGATCTACTATGGCTACACCTTC. As protein: CASSSEGRPIYYGYTF.

V usage is TRBV5-4 and J usage is TRBJ2-2; 13 bases are shared with TRBD2. The CDR3 runs 16 residues. Losses at the gene ends were 7 bases for V and 3 bases for J; bases not matched to a gene: 6. Germline V gives CDR1 SGHNT, CDR2 YYREEE (reference sequence). The CDR3 DNA reads TGTGCCAGCGGACTAGCGGGAGCGATCGACACCGGGGAGCTGTTTTTT. It is translated as CASGLAGAIDTGELFF.

This rearrangement joins TRBV6-6 to TRBJ2-5; weak D call: TRBD1 (6 bases). V lost 6 bases, J lost 3 bases, and 8 bases lay in between. The CDR3 extends over 12 amino acids. From germline, CDR1 is MNHNY and CDR2 SVGAGI (reference sequence). This CDR3 reads CASRQGEETQYF. The CDR3 DNA is TGTGCCAGCAGACAGGGCGAAGAGACCCAGTACTTC.

CDR3 residues: CASSYRRGGYEQYF. The DNA for the CDR3 is TGTGCCAGCAGTTACCGCAGGGGTGGCTACGAGCAGTACTTC. The chain joins TRBV6-5 to TRBJ2-7, with D possibly matching TRBD1 (6 bases). Germline CDR1 is MNHEY and CDR2 is SVGAGI. Trimming took off 2 bases at V and 3 bases at J, with 11 bases between the two ends. The CDR3 has 14 amino acids.

The gene calls are TRBV29-1 and TRBJ1-2; 7 nucleotides line up with TRBD1. Germline V gives CDR1 SQVTM, CDR2 ANQGSEA. The J segment lost 4 bases and the V segment lost 6 bases, leaving 8 bases of the junction unmatched. CDR3 size: 13 residues. Written as DNA, the CDR3 is TGCAGCGTAGACAGGGAGGCTGGCTATGGCTACACCTTC. Protein sequence: CSVDREAGYGYTF.

The chain couples TRBV7-2 to TRBJ1-5, with 10 bases lining up with TRBD1. Trimming at V came to 4 bases and at J to 5 bases, leaving 5 bases not matched to a gene. This CDR3 contains 15 residues. The germline V gene encodes CDR1 SGHTA and CDR2 FQGNSA. Here the CDR3 reads CASSWTGGRDQPQHF. CDR3 bases: TGTGCCAGCAGCTGGACAGGGGGGCGAGATCAGCCCCAGCATTTT.

The rearrangement uses TRBV27 and TRBJ2-7; no firm D call. Deletions cut 8 bases from V and 4 bases from J, with 12 bases between. The CDR3 length is 12 residues. CDR1 MNHEY and CDR2 SMNVEV come from the germline V gene (reference sequence). For the CDR3, the DNA is TGTGCCAGCCAGCGAGTCCCTTACGAGCAGTACTTC. Translated, it gives CASQRVPYEQYF.

This clone qualifies as medium-sized. The J gene is TRBJ1-5, the V gene TRBV7-9; no definite D call. Germline loops: CDR1 SEHNR, CDR2 FQNEAQ (reference sequence). Trimming cost V 1 base and J 0 bases, with 16 bases left between them. This CDR3 has 18 residues. The CDR3 nucleotides read TGTGCCAGCAGCTTAGTACAGACGTTTTGGAATAGCAATCAGCCCCAGCATTTT. This gives the protein CASSLVQTFWNSNQPQHF.

The chain joins TRBV5-1 to TRBJ2-7; 9 bases agree with TRBD2. V lost 2 bases, J lost 2 bases, and 5 bases stayed unmatched. CDR3 length: 15 amino acids. Germline CDR1 is SGHRS and CDR2 is YFSETQ. The CDR3, as DNA: TGCGCCAGCAGCTTTCTAGCGGGAACCGCCTACGAGCAGTACTTC. It codes for CASSFLAGTAYEQYF.

The chain links TRBV15 to TRBJ2-7; D remains unclear. Germline V lookup: CDR1 LNHNV, CDR2 YYDKDF (reference sequence). Trimming took off 0 bases at V and 4 bases at J, with 7 bases between the two ends. The CDR3 is 13 residues long. CDR3 amino acids: CATSRDRLYEQYF. CDR3 bases: TGTGCCACCAGCAGAGACCGCCTTTACGAGCAGTACTTC.

V is TRBV27 and J is TRBJ2-5; 10 bases align to TRBD1. The CDR3 loop spans 14 amino acids. The J segment lost 5 bases and the V segment lost 5 bases, leaving 5 bases of the junction unmatched. CDR1 and CDR2 from the germline V gene are MNHEY and SMNVEV (reference sequence). The CDR3 is CASSPGQGLETQYF. For the CDR3, the DNA is TGTGCCAGCAGTCCGGGACAGGGGTTGGAGACCCAGTACTTC.

This sequence joins TRBV5-1 and TRBJ2-3; no clear D gene. Germline V gene sequence: CDR1 SGHRS, CDR2 YFSETQ. Trimming took 1 base from V and 2 from J, leaving 11 bases between them. The CDR3 is 15 residues long. As DNA, the CDR3 is TGCGCCAGCAGCTTGCTCGGAATAAACACAGATACGCAGTATTTT. Translated: CASSLLGINTDTQYF.

J is TRBJ1-6 and V is TRBV4-3, with D perhaps matching TRBD1 (5 bases). V dropped 2 bases and J dropped 7 bases, with 15 bases sitting between them. Germline CDR1 is LGHNA and CDR2 is YSLEER. The CDR3 extends over 16 amino acids. CDR3 coding DNA: TGCGCCAGCAGCCAAAGCACCGGGACTGTAAATTCACCCCTCCACTTT. Its translation: CASSQSTGTVNSPLHF.

The J gene is TRBJ2-2, the V gene TRBV15; a possible D gene is TRBD2 (6 bases). Germline V gene lookup returns CDR1 LNHNV and CDR2 YYDKDF (reference sequence). With 0 bases removed from V and 6 bases from J, the gap between germline ends came to 17 bases. The CDR3 covers 17 residues. Here the CDR3 DNA reads TGTGCCACCAGCAGAGATCGGGACTCCCAAGGAGCCGGGGAGCTGTTTTTT. This sequence encodes CATSRDRDSQGAGELFF.